Each of the 26 T cell receptor beta chains below was sequenced from the same sample in a study of T cells in Graves' hyperthyroidism and ophthalmopathy. RNA transcripts served as the template for amplifying TCR beta CDR3 regions. First-round RT-PCR of the TCR CDR3 relied on the HTBI primer set. TCRdb processed the multiplex PCR reads anew with MiXCR; each CDR3 protein has one entry. Here the sample spans a few hundred thousand distinct CDR3 sequences, roughly 14% being singletons. Source material: blood. The source is a woman under 30 with Graves' hyperthyroidism.

This clonotype appeared a few times. The chain uses TRBV24-1 and TRBJ2-1, with 7 bases that match TRBD2. J lost 12 bases, V lost 4 bases, and 5 bases had no gene match. The CDR3 sequence is 12 residues long. The germline gives CDR1 KGHDR, CDR2 SFDVKD. As DNA, the CDR3 is TGTGCCACCAGTGACAGCGGGGTTCGGCAGTTCTTC. It yields the protein CATSDSGVRQFF.

This clonotype showed up many times. An end of the junction differs from the germline gene, which may be a read error. This rearrangement joins TRBV6-5 to TRBJ1-5, with unresolved D. In germline, CDR1 is MNHEY, CDR2 SVGAGI. The CDR3 extends over 14 amino acids. The CDR3 nucleotides read TGTGCCAGCAGTTACTCCGGGGAAGATCAGCTCCAGCATTTT. As protein: CASSYSGEDQLQHF.

This clonotype was found many times. The chain is built from TRBV2 and TRBJ1-5; D remains ambiguous. The germline CDR1 and CDR2 sequences are SNHLY and FYNNEI. CDR3 length: 14 amino acids. V gave up 0 bases and J gave up 1 base, with 4 bases separating them. The CDR3 nucleotides are TGTGCCAGCAGTGAAGCGCGGAGCAATCAGCCCCAGCATTTT. Residues: CASSEARSNQPQHF. Complete variable domain (other parts from reference TRBV2 and TRBJ1-5): EPEVTQTPSHQVTQMGQEVILRCVPISNHLYFYWYRQILGQKVEFLVSFYNNEISEKSEIFDDQFSVERPDGSNFTLKIRSTKLEDSAMYFCASSEARSNQPQHFGDGTRLSIL.

This clonotype has at least ten counts. The chain recombines TRBV4-1 with TRBJ1-3; D not resolved. Trimming cost V 2 bases and J 1 base, with 12 bases left between them. CDR1 is MGHRA and CDR2 is YSYEKL in the germline V gene. The CDR3 contains 16 residues. CDR3 DNA sequence: TGCGCCAGCAGCCAAATTGTCCAGGAATCTGGAAACACCATATATTTT. Protein product: CASSQIVQESGNTIYF.

This rearrangement joins TRBV7-3 to TRBJ1-2; D is unclear. CDR1 is SGHTA, CDR2 FQGTGA, per germline. CDR3 length equals 14 residues. Trimming shortened V by 5 bases and J by 5 bases, and 15 bases separated the two germline ends. CDR3 DNA: TGTGCCAGCAGCCCTAAGACGCGGAATTATGGCTACACCTTC. The encoded protein is CASSPKTRNYGYTF.

This clonotype was observed a handful of times. The rearrangement joins TRBV30 to TRBJ1-5; unclear D gene. V lost 4 bases, J lost 5 bases, and 9 bases lay in between. CDR3 size: 12 residues. CDR1 and CDR2 (germline): GTSNPN, SVGIG (reference sequence). The CDR3 coding sequence is TGTGCCTGGACCTACGCAGATCAGCCCCAGCATTTT. This encodes CAWTYADQPQHF.

This clonotype was counted many times. The genes are TRBV24-1 and TRBJ2-7; the D is unclear. The V end was cut by 1 base, the J end by 4 bases, with 19 bases between. CDR1 is KGHDR, CDR2 SFDVKD, per germline. The CDR3 runs to 17 residues. In DNA, the CDR3 is TGTGCCACCAGTGATTTCCCCCGGGCTTCGTCCCTATACGAGCAGTACGTC. This sequence encodes CATSDFPRASSLYEQYV.

This clonotype appeared a few times. This chain connects TRBV9 to TRBJ2-7, with D unclear. The ends were cut back, 1 base at V and 6 bases at J, with 2 bases in the middle. The CDR3 sequence is 10 residues long. CDR1 and CDR2 from the germline V gene are SGDLS and YYNGEE. CDR3 residues: CASSVSEQYV. In nucleotides, the CDR3 is TGTGCCAGCAGCGTATCCGAGCAGTACGTC.

This clonotype was recorded at least ten times. The rearrangement uses TRBV15 and TRBJ2-7; TRBD2 agrees at 10 bases. Germline V gives CDR1 LNHNV, CDR2 YYDKDF (reference sequence). This CDR3 has 15 amino acids. The trim removed 0 bases at V and 5 bases at J, leaving 4 bases unmatched. CDR3 in amino acids: CATSRDLAGANEQYF. Here the CDR3 DNA reads TGTGCCACCAGCAGAGATCTAGCGGGAGCCAACGAGCAGTACTTC.

This clonotype was recorded many times. The rearrangement uses TRBV12-3 or TRBV12-4 and TRBJ2-7; D gene ambiguous. This CDR3 spans 13 amino acids. The V and J ends lost 3 bases and 5 bases respectively, with 11 bases between them. CDR3 sequence: CASSFQLSDEQYV. CDR3 nucleotide sequence: TGTGCCAGCAGTTTCCAACTTTCAGACGAGCAGTACGTC.

This clonotype appeared a few times. V usage is TRBV24-1 and J usage is TRBJ2-1; perhaps TRBD1 as D (6 bases). Trimming cost V 0 bases and J 4 bases, with 12 bases left between them. Germline V CDR1 and CDR2: KGHDR, SFDVKD. The CDR3 totals 16 residues. The CDR3 protein is CATSDLGRGSYNEQFF. The CDR3 DNA sequence: TGTGCCACCAGTGATTTGGGTAGGGGGTCGTACAATGAGCAGTTCTTC.

This clonotype is medium-sized by share. The rearrangement joins TRBV12-3 or TRBV12-4 to TRBJ1-2; no firm D call. The CDR3 consists of 13 residues. V was clipped by 7 bases and J by 4 bases, with 13 bases between them. CDR3 nucleotides: TGTGCCAGCACCGATAAACGGTTCTATGGCTACACCTTC. Protein product: CASTDKRFYGYTF.

This clonotype was counted ten times or more. This rearrangement joins TRBV20-1 to TRBJ2-7; 12 bases are shared with TRBD2. The germline V gene has CDR1 DFQATT and CDR2 SNEGSKA (reference sequence). This CDR3 contains 16 residues. V lost 2 bases to trimming and J lost 6 bases; unmatched junction nucleotides: 11. CDR3: CSARRTSGRSPAEQYF. The CDR3 DNA sequence: TGCAGTGCTAGACGTACTAGCGGGAGGTCCCCCGCCGAGCAGTACTTC.

This sequence joins TRBV30 and TRBJ1-6; no definite D call. The V and J ends lost 0 bases and 8 bases respectively, with 8 bases between them. CDR1 and CDR2 from the germline V gene are GTSNPN and SVGIG (reference sequence). This CDR3 is 13 amino acids long. This chain's CDR3 is CAWSVTRDSPLHF. The CDR3 DNA sequence: TGTGCCTGGAGTGTAACAAGGGATTCACCCCTCCACTTT.

The table lists this clonotype with many counts. DNA of the CDR3: TGCAGTGCCAAAAAAGCAGGGGACACTGAAGCTTTCTTT. Amino acids: CSAKKAGDTEAFF. This chain links TRBV20-1 with TRBJ1-1; D might be TRBD1 (6 bases). The CDR3 has 13 residues. Germline V lookup: CDR1 DFQATT, CDR2 SNEGSKA (reference sequence). V was trimmed by 6 bases and J by 3 bases, leaving 14 bases between them.

The chain carries TRBV24-1 and TRBJ2-3; a weak D match, TRBD2 (6 bases). The CDR3 runs 15 residues. V lost 4 bases and J lost 2, with 12 bases in between. Germline-derived CDR1 and CDR2 are KGHDR and SFDVKD. The CDR3 DNA reads as TGTGCCACCAGTGACAATCGGGACTTCACAGATACGCAGTATTTT. Protein: CATSDNRDFTDTQYF.

This clonotype was seen at least ten times. The chain couples TRBV7-3 to TRBJ2-5; TRBD1 is a possible D gene (5 bases). Trimming took 5 bases from V and 4 from J, leaving 23 bases between them. From germline, CDR1 is SGHTA and CDR2 FQGTGA. The CDR3 runs to 17 residues. The CDR3 bases are TGTGCCAGCAGCCTTCAGGGCGGCCCCTCTACCAGAGAGACCCAGTACTTC. This sequence encodes CASSLQGGPSTRETQYF.

There are many counts of this clonotype. The chain links TRBV29-1 to TRBJ2-1; 12 bases line up with TRBD1. The CDR3 is made up of 15 amino acids. The germline CDR1 and CDR2 sequences are SQVTM and ANQGSEA. V was clipped by 7 bases and J by 8 bases; unmatched bases: 12. CDR3 DNA sequence: TGCAGCGCAGACTCCCGGGACAGGGGGCAGCATGAGCAGTTCTTC. Translated: CSADSRDRGQHEQFF.

In this sample, this clonotype turned up a few times. The gene calls are TRBV4-1 and TRBJ2-5; perhaps TRBD1 as D (6 bases). CDR3 length: 15 residues. With 2 bases removed from V and 2 bases from J, the gap between germline ends came to 12 bases. Germline V lookup: CDR1 MGHRA, CDR2 YSYEKL. The CDR3 sequence is CASSQPGTCQETQYF. Written as DNA, the CDR3 is TGCGCCAGCAGCCAACCGGGGACATGTCAAGAGACCCAGTACTTC.

This clonotype was counted at least ten times. V is TRBV28 and J is TRBJ2-7, with 7 bases aligning to TRBD2. The V gene's germline CDR1 is MDHEN and CDR2 SYDVKM. The junction had 11 bases not matched to a gene; V was cut back by 3 bases and J by 6 bases. The length of the CDR3 is 15 residues. CDR3 sequence reads: CASSLGGLLSGEQYV. CDR3 nucleotide sequence: TGTGCCAGCAGTTTGGGGGGACTATTATCGGGCGAGCAGTACGTC.

This clonotype showed up many times. The CDR3 loop is CASSFGTGDNEQFF. DNA for the CDR3: TGTGCCAGCAGTTTTGGGACAGGGGACAATGAGCAGTTCTTC. V and J are TRBV12-3 or TRBV12-4 and TRBJ2-1; 10 nucleotides match TRBD1. CDR3 length equals 14 residues. The junction had 1 base not matched to a gene; V was cut back by 3 bases and J by 5 bases.

The chain links TRBV7-3 to TRBJ2-1; D tentatively fits TRBD1 or TRBD2 (5 bases each). This CDR3 spans 13 amino acids. Germline V gives CDR1 SGHTA, CDR2 FQGTGA. V lost 4 bases and J lost 7, with 11 bases in between. Written as DNA, the CDR3 is TGTGCCAGCAGCTCTGACTGGGGGAATGAGCAGTTCTTC. Protein sequence: CASSSDWGNEQFF.

In the case of this clonotype: A read error is possible here, since a much larger clone lies one base away. The genes are TRBV7-9 and TRBJ2-7; tentatively, D is TRBD2 (6 bases). V lost 4 bases, J lost 4 bases, and 14 bases lay in between. Germline assignment: CDR1 SEHNR and CDR2 FQNEAQ (reference sequence). The CDR3 runs to 14 residues. The CDR3 loop is CASSSGGVRYEQYF. DNA for the CDR3: TGTGCCAGCAGCTCGGGCGGGGTACGGTACGAGCAGTACTTC.

In its sample, this clonotype was seen many times. The chain employs TRBV20-1 and TRBJ2-7; 10 bases agree with TRBD2. The CDR3 loop spans 13 amino acids. With 1 base clipped from V and 3 bases from J, the junction kept 0 bases outside the gene matches. Germline lookup yields CDR1 DFQATT and CDR2 SNEGSKA (reference sequence). The CDR3 nucleotides are TGCAGTGCTAGAGGACTAGCGGGCTACGAGCAGTACTTC. It is translated as CSARGLAGYEQYF.

The chain recombines TRBV5-5 with TRBJ1-4; 8 bases are shared with TRBD1. V was pared by 2 bases and J by 5 bases, with 8 bases of the junction left unmatched. The germline V gene encodes CDR1 SGHKS and CDR2 YYEKEE (reference sequence). This CDR3 has 16 residues. CDR3 bases: TGTGCCAGCAGCTTCGGACAGGGAAAAGGAAATGAAAAACTGTTTTTT. Translating it yields CASSFGQGKGNEKLFF.

In this sample, this clonotype turned up many times. This chain joins TRBV30 and TRBJ2-1; the D is unclear. The CDR3 has 13 residues. Between the trimmed V and J ends, which lost 4 bases and 5 bases, there was a span of 12 bases. Germline V gene data show CDR1 as GTSNPN and CDR2 as SVGIG (reference sequence). CDR3 bases: TGTGCCTGGAATACGGGTCGCGACAATGAGCAGTTCTTC. The encoded protein is CAWNTGRDNEQFF.